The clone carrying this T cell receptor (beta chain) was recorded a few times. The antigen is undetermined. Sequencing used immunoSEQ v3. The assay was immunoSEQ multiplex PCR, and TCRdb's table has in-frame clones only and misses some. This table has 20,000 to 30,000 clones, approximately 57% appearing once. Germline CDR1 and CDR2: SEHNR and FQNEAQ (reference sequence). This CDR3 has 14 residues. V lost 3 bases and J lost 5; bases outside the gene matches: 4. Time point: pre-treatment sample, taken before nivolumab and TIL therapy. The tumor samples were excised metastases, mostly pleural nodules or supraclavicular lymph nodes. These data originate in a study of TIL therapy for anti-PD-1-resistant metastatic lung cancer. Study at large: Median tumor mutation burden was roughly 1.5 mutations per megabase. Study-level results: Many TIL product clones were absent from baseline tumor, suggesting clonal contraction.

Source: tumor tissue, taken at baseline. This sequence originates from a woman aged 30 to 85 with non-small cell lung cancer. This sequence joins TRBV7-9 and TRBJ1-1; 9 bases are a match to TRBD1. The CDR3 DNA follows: TGTGCCAGCAGCTTTACACAGGGGGCAACTGAAGCTTTCTTT. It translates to CASSFTQGATEAFF.